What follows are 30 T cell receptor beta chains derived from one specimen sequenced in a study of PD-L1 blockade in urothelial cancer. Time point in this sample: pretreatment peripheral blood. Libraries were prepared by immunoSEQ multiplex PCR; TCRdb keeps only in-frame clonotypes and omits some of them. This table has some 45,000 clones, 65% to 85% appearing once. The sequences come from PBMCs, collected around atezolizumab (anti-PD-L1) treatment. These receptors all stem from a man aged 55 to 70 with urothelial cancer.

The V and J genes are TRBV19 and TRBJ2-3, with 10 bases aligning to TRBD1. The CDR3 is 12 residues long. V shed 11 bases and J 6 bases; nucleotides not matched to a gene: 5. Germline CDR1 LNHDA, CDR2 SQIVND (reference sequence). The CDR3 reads CAVGTGADTQYF. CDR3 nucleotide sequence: TGTGCCGTAGGGACAGGGGCGGATACGCAGTATTTT.

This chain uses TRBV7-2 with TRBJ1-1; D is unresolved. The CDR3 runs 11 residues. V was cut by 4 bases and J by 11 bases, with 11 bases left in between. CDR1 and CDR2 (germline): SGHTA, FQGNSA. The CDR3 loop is CASSSTSGAFF. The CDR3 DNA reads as TGTGCCAGCAGCTCCACAAGTGGTGCTTTCTTT.

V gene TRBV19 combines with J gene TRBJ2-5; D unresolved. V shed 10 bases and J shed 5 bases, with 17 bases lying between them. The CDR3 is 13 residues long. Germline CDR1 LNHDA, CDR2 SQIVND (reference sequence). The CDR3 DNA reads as TGTGCCACAAGACCTAGTCTGATGGAGACCCAGTACTTC. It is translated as CATRPSLMETQYF. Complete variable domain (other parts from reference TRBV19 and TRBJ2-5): DGGITQSPKYLFRKEGQNVTLSCEQNLNHDAMYWYRQDPGQGLRLIYYSQIVNDFQKGDIAEGYSVSREKKESFPLTVTSAQKNPTAFYLCATRPSLMETQYFGPGTRLLVL.

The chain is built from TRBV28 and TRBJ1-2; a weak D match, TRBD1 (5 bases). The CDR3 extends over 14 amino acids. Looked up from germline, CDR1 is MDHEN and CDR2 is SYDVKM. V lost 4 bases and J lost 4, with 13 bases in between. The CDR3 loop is CASSWTFEAYGYTF. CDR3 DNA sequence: TGTGCCAGCAGTTGGACATTTGAAGCCTATGGCTACACCTTC.

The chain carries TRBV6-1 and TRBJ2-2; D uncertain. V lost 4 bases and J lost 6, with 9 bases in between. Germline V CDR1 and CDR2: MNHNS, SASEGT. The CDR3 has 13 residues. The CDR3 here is CASSAGRAGELFF. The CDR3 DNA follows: TGTGCCAGCAGTGCTGGCCGGGCCGGGGAGCTGTTTTTT.

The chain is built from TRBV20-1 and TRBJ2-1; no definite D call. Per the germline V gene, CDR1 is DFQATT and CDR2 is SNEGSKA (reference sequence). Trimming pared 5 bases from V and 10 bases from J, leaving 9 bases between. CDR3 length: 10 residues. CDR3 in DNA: TGCAGTGCTTCCGCTAGGGAGCAGTTCTTC. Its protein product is CSASAREQFF.

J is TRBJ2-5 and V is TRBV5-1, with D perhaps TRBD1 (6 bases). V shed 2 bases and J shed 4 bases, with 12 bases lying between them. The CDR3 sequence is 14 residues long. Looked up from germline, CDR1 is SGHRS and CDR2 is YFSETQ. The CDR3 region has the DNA TGCGCCAGCAGCTTTAAGGGACAAGGAGAGACCCAGTACTTC. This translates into CASSFKGQGETQYF.

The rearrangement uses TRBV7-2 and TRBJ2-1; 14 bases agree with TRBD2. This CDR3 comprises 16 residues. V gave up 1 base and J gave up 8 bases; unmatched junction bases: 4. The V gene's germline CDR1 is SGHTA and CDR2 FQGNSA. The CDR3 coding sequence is TGTGCCAGCAGCTTAGGGGGGACTAGCGGGAGTTATGAGCAGTTCTTC. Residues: CASSLGGTSGSYEQFF.

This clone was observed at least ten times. The CDR3 is CASSQSGFQGAYEQYF. CDR3 nucleotide sequence: TGTGCCAGCAGCCAATCCGGGTTTCAAGGGGCCTACGAGCAGTACTTC. The rearrangement joins TRBV14 to TRBJ2-7; perhaps TRBD1 as D (5 bases). CDR1 and CDR2 from the germline V gene are SGHDN and FVKESK. The CDR3 consists of 16 residues. V lost 2 bases, J lost 2 bases, and 16 bases lay in between.

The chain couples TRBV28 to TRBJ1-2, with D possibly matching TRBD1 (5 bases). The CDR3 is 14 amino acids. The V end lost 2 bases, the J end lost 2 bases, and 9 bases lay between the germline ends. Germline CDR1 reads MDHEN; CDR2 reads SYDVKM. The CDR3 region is CASSLRGKNYGYTF. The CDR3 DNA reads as TGTGCCAGCAGTTTAAGGGGAAAGAACTATGGCTACACCTTC.

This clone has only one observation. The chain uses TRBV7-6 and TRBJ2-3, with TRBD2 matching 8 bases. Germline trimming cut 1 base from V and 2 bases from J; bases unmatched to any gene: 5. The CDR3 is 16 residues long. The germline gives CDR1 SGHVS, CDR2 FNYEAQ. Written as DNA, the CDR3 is TGTGCCAGCAGCTTAGGCGCGGGGGGTACCACAGATACGCAGTATTTT. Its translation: CASSLGAGGTTDTQYF.

CDR3 nucleotide sequence: TGTGCCACCTCGTCGGGACAGGGAAACACCATATATTTT. Protein: CATSSGQGNTIYF. This chain connects TRBV6-1 to TRBJ1-3, with 7 bases identical to TRBD1. The ends lost 10 bases at V and 4 bases at J; junction bases unmatched: 7. Germline-derived CDR1 and CDR2 are MNHNS and SASEGT. The length of the CDR3 is 13 residues.

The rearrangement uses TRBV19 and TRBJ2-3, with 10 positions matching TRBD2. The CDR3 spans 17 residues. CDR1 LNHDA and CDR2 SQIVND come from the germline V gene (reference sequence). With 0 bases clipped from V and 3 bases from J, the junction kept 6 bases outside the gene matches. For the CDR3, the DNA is TGTGCCAGTAGTATAGACGGAGCGGGAGGGCCTACAGATACGCAGTATTTT. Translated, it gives CASSIDGAGGPTDTQYF.

The CDR3: CASSLGLAGGYNEQFF. For the CDR3, the DNA is TGTGCCAGCAGCTTGGGACTAGCGGGGGGGTACAATGAGCAGTTCTTC. V and J are TRBV5-6 and TRBJ2-1, with TRBD2 matching 14 bases. Unmatched junction bases numbered 0, after V lost 0 bases and J lost 4 bases. The CDR3 is made up of 16 amino acids. Per the germline V gene, CDR1 is SGHDT and CDR2 is YYEEEE.

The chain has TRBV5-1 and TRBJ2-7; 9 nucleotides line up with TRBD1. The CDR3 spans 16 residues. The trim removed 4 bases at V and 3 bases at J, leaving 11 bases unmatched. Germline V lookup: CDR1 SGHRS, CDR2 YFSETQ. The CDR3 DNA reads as TGCGCCAGCAGCCTCGATGGAGGACAGGGGCGCTACGAGCAGTACTTC. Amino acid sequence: CASSLDGGQGRYEQYF.

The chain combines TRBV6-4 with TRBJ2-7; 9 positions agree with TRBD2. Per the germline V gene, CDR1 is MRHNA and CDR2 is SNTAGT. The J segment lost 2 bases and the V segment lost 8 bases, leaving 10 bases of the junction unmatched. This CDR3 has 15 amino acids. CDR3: CASGQLAGRTYEQYF. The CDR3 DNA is TGTGCCAGCGGACAACTAGCGGGTAGAACCTACGAGCAGTACTTC.

This CDR3 reads CASSQWSTGTSGRSTYNEQFF. In nucleotides, the CDR3 is TGTGCCAGCAGCCAATGGAGCACCGGGACTAGCGGGAGAAGTACCTACAATGAGCAGTTCTTC. The chain couples TRBV2 to TRBJ2-1; 14 positions agree with TRBD2. The CDR3 has 21 amino acids. The germline V gene has CDR1 SNHLY and CDR2 FYNNEI. After removal of 6 bases from V and 2 bases from J, the junction contained 18 bases not matched to a gene.

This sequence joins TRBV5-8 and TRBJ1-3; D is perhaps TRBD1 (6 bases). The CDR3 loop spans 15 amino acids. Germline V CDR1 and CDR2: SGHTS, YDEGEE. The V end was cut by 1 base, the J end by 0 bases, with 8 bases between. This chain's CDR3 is CASSLRGSSGNTIYF. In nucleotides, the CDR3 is TGTGCCAGCAGCTTGAGGGGGTCCTCTGGAAACACCATATATTTT. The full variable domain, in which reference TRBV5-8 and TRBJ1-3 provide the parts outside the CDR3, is EAGVTQSPTHLIKTRGQQATLRCSPISGHTSVYWYQQALGLGLQFLLWYDEGEERNRGNFPPRFSGRQFPNYSSELNVNALELEDSALYLCASSLRGSSGNTIYFGEGSWLTVV.

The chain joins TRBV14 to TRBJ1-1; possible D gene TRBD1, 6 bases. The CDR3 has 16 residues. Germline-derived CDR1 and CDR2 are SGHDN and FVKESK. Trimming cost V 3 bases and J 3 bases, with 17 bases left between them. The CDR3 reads CASSHLQGKGDTEAFF. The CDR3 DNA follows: TGTGCCAGCAGCCACCTACAGGGAAAGGGGGACACTGAAGCTTTCTTT.

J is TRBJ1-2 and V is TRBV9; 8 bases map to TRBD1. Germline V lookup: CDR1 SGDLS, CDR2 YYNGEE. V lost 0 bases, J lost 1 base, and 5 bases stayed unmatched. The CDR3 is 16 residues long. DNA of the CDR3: TGTGCCAGCAGCGTAGGGACAGGGAAATATAACTATGGCTACACCTTC. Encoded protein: CASSVGTGKYNYGYTF.

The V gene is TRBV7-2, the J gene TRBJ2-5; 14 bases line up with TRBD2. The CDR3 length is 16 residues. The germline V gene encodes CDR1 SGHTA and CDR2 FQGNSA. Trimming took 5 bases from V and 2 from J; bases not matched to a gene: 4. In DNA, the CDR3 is TGTGCCAGCAGCCGGACTAGCGGGGGGCCACAAGAGACCCAGTACTTC. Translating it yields CASSRTSGGPQETQYF.

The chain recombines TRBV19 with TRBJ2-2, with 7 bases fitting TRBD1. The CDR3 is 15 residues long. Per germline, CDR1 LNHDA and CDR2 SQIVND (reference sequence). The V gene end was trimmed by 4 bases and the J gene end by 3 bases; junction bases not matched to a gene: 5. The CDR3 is CASSTSGTDTGELFF. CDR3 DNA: TGTGCCAGTAGTACCTCCGGGACAGACACCGGGGAGCTGTTTTTT.

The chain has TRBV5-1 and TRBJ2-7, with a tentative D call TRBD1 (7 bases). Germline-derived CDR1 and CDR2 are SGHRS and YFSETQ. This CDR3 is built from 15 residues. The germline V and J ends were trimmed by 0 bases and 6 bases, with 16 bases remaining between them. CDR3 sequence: CASSLVPGGLSEQYF. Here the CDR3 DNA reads TGCGCCAGCAGCTTGGTTCCAGGGGGGTTGAGCGAGCAGTACTTC.

The CDR3 reads CACRQDLNTEAFF. In DNA form, the CDR3 reads TGTGCCTGCCGACAAGATTTGAACACTGAAGCTTTCTTT. V usage is TRBV30 and J usage is TRBJ1-1; D gene unclear. The CDR3 is made up of 13 amino acids. Germline V lookup: CDR1 GTSNPN, CDR2 SVGIG (reference sequence). Trimming stripped 6 bases from V and 0 bases from J, with 11 bases between.

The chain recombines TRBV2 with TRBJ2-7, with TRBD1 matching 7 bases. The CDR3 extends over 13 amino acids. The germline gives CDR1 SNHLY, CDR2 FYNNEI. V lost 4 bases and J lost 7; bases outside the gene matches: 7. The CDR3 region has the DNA TGTGCCAGCAGTGCCGACAGGGACGGGGAGCAGTACTTC. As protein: CASSADRDGEQYF.

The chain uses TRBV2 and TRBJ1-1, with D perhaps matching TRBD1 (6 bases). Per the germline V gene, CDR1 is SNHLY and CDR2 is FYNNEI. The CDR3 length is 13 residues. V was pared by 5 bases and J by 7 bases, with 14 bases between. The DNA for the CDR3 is TGTGCCAGCAGTCCGACAGGCTTTCTTGAAGCTTTCTTT. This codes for CASSPTGFLEAFF.

The CDR3 region is CASSSSDSRNTEAFF. As DNA, the CDR3 is TGTGCCAGCAGTTCTTCCGACAGCCGAAACACTGAAGCTTTCTTT. The genes are TRBV5-5 and TRBJ1-1, with D tentatively TRBD1 (5 bases). The CDR3 loop spans 15 amino acids. Germline values: CDR1 SGHKS, CDR2 YYEKEE (reference sequence). V dropped 5 bases and J dropped 2 bases, with 16 bases sitting between them.

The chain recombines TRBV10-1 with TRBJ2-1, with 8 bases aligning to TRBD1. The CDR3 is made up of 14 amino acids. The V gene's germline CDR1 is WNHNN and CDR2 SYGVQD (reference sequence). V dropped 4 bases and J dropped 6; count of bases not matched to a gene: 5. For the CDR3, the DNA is TGCGCCAGCAGTGTACGACAGGGGATCAATGAGCAGTTCTTC. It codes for CASSVRQGINEQFF.

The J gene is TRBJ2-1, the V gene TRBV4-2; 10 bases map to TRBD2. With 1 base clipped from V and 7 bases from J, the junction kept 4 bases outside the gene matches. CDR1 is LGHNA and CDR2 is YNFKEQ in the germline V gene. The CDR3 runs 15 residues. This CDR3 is CASSQGSSGSNEQFF. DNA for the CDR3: TGTGCCAGCAGCCAAGGGTCTAGCGGGAGTAATGAGCAGTTCTTC.

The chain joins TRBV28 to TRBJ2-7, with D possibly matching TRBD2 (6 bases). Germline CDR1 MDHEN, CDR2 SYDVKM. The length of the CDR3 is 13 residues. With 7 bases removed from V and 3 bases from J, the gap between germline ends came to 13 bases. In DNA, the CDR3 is TGTGCCAGCACGAGAGGAGGGATCTACGAGCAGTACTTC. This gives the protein CASTRGGIYEQYF.